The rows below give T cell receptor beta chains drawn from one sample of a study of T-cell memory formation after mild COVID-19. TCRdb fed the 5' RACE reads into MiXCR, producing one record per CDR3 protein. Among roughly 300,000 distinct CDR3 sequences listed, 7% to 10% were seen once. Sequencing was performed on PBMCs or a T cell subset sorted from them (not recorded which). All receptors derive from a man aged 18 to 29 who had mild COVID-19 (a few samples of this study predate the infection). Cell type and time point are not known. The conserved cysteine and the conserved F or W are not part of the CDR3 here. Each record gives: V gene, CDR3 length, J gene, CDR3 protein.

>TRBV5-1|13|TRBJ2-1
ASSPGTSGGDEQF
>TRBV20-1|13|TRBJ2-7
SARDYRDAKSEQY
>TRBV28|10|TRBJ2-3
ASSDLERAQY
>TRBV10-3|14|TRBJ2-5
AISESQPEGEETQY
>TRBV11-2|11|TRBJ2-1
ASSGGYYNEQF
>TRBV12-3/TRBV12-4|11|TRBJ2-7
ASSQGRLGEQY
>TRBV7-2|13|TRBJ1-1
ASSLTGGIGAEAF
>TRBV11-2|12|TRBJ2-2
ASSLAGDTGELF
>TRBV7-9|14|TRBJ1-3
ASSLAERGSGNTIY
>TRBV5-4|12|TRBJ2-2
ASSYRASTGELF
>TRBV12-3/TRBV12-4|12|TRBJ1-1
ASSPDLVGTEAF
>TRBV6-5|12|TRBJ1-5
ASSYAQINQPQH
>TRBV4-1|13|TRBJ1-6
ASSHTGDLASPLH
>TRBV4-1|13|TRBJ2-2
ASSLLAENTGELF
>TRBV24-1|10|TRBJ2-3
ATWLRGRVGY
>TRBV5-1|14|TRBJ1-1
ASSLVSGRSNTEAF
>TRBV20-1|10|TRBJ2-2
STTGAAGELF
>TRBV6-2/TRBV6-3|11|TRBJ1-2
ASSYSGHYGYT
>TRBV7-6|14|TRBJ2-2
ASSLDETGGTGELF
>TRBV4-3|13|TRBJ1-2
ASSPTMAGDYGYT
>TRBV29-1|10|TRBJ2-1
SVDTAYNEQF
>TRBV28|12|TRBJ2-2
ASGTLGGTGELF
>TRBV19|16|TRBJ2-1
ASSPRLAGTSSYNEQF
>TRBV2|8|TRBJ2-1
AILYNEQF
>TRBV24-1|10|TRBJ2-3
ATRQGTDTQY
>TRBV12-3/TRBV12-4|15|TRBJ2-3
ASSGARLARSTDTQY
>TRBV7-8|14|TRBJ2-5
ASSLAGARVQETQY
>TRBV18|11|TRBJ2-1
ASSQDRNFKEF
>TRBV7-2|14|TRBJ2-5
ASSSPRTSSGETQY
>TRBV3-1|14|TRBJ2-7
ASSQDVWNKTYEQY
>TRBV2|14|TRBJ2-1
ASRDSRGSSYNEQF
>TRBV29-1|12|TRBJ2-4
SVRLAGDKNIQY
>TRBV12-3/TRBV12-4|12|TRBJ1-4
ASSFWGGNEKLF
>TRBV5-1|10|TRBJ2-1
ASSYSTGPQF
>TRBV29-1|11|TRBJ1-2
SVEGQQNYGYT
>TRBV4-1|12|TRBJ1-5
ASSQASGYQPQH
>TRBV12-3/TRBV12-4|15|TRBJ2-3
ASSPRTSGLPTDTQY
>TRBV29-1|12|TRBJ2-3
SVRSGGGTDTQY
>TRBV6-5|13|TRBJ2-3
ASSYSKGWADTQY
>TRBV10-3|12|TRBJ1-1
AIRISRGLTEAF
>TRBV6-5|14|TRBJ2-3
ASSYSPGPGGDTQY
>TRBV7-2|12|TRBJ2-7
ASSLIAGSYEQY
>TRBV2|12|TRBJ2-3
ATKITDSTDTQY
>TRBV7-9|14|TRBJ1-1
ASSLANRGSDTEAF
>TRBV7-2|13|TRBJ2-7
ASSSAGWRGDEQY
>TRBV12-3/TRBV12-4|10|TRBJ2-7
ASSRRTYEQY
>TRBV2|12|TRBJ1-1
ASSDRDRNTEAF
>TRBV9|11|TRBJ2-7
ASSVGPANEQY
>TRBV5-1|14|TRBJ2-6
ASSLGPSSGANVLT
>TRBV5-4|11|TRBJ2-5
ASSLGGVPTQY
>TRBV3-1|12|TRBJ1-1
ASSRGEVNTEAF
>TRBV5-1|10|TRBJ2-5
ASSDVQETQY
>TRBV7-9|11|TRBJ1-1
ASSPSGFSEAF
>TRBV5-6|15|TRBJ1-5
ASSSLRRGSSDQPQH